The next 2 T cell receptor beta chains were all read from a single sample in a study of identical twins. A single record per CDR3 protein comes from TCRdb applying MiXCR to the 5' RACE reads. The sample consists of 450,000 to 600,000 distinct CDR3 sequences, about 20% of them appearing once. These data also formed part of another study, on yellow fever vaccine responses in identical twins.

The source material was CD4+ T cells sorted from blood. Receptors originate from a woman between 18 and 30 years old in good health.

This chain links TRBV12-3 or TRBV12-4 with TRBJ2-1; possible D gene TRBD1, 5 bases. The V end was cut by 3 bases, the J end by 7 bases, with 10 bases between. The CDR3 totals 13 residues. CDR3 protein: CASSLDTSNEQFF. For the CDR3, the DNA is TGTGCCAGCAGTTTGGACACCTCTAATGAGCAGTTCTTC.

The V and J genes are TRBV12-3 or TRBV12-4 and TRBJ2-6, with D uncertain. The V end was cut by 5 bases, the J end by 2 bases, with 10 bases between. This CDR3 comprises 15 residues. The CDR3 DNA reads TGTGCCAGCAGTGAGGTGGAGACTGGGGCCAACGTCCTGACTTTC. Translated, it gives CASSEVETGANVLTF.